This passage covers 25 T cell receptor beta chains from one sample sequenced in a study of T cell changes during pregnancy in multiple sclerosis. TCRdb's copy holds only in-frame clones and misses some; the assay was immunoSEQ multiplex PCR. The data contain approximately 60,000 clones, approximately 91% of them singletons. Sequences were derived from peripheral blood, sampled in the second trimester of pregnancy. The receptors were sampled from a female donor with multiple sclerosis, enrolled in a pregnancy study.

The chain is built from TRBV30 and TRBJ2-3; 7 bases agree with TRBD1. Germline V lookup: CDR1 GTSNPN, CDR2 SVGIG (reference sequence). J was trimmed by 3 bases and V by 3 bases; bases with no gene match: 9. There are 15 residues in the CDR3. CDR3 protein: CAWRRGQDGTDTQYF. For the CDR3, the DNA is TGTGCCTGGAGAAGAGGACAGGATGGGACAGATACGCAGTATTTT. The full variable domain, with the rest looked up from reference TRBV30 and TRBJ2-3, is SQTIHQWPATLVQPVGSPLSLECTVEGTSNPNLYWYRQAAGRGLQLLFYSVGIGQISSEVPQNLSASRPQDRQFILSSKKLLLSDSGFYLCAWRRGQDGTDTQYFGPGTRLTVL.

The chain has TRBV6-6 and TRBJ2-2, with D possibly TRBD1 on 5 matching bases. V was trimmed by 4 bases and J by 1 base, leaving 10 bases between them. This CDR3 contains 15 residues. Germline V CDR1 and CDR2: MNHNY, SVGAGI (reference sequence). The CDR3 DNA sequence: TGTGCCAGCAGTTCCTACCAGGGGAACACCGGGGAGCTGTTTTTT. Protein sequence: CASSSYQGNTGELFF.

V usage is TRBV6-5 and J usage is TRBJ2-3, with TRBD2 identical over 11 bases. This CDR3 comprises 16 residues. Germline-derived CDR1 and CDR2 are MNHEY and SVGAGI. The junction had 5 bases not matched to a gene; V was cut back by 4 bases and J by 2 bases. CDR3 residues: CASSSLAGGPTDTQYF. In DNA form, the CDR3 reads TGTGCCAGCAGTTCCCTAGCGGGGGGCCCCACAGATACGCAGTATTTT.

The chain couples TRBV4-1 to TRBJ2-6; D might be TRBD2 (6 bases). The CDR3 runs 18 residues. The V and J ends lost 4 bases and 0 bases respectively, with 16 bases between them. CDR1 MGHRA and CDR2 YSYEKL come from the germline V gene. CDR3 amino acids: CASSRGMARGSGANVLTF. CDR3 nucleotide sequence: TGCGCCAGCAGCCGGGGGATGGCGCGGGGCTCTGGGGCCAACGTCCTGACTTTC.

This rearrangement joins TRBV5-4 to TRBJ2-2, with 8 positions matching TRBD1. This CDR3 has 15 amino acids. Germline V CDR1 and CDR2: SGHNT, YYREEE (reference sequence). The V segment lost 0 bases and the J segment 5 bases; nucleotides outside the gene matches: 3. The CDR3 DNA sequence: TGTGCCAGCAGCTTGGAGGGACAGGTGACCGGGGAGCTGTTTTTT. Translation gives CASSLEGQVTGELFF.

The genes are TRBV28 and TRBJ1-1; D ambiguous. This CDR3 has 13 amino acids. V shed 7 bases and J shed 6 bases, with 15 bases lying between them. Germline lookup yields CDR1 MDHEN and CDR2 SYDVKM. CDR3: CASIVRGGPEAFF. The CDR3 DNA sequence: TGTGCCAGCATTGTCCGAGGAGGCCCTGAAGCTTTCTTT.

This chain joins TRBV7-9 and TRBJ1-4; the match to TRBD1 covers 8 bases. CDR1 is SEHNR, CDR2 FQNEAQ, per germline (reference sequence). The CDR3 has 14 amino acids. V lost 4 bases and J lost 7; bases outside the gene matches: 5. The DNA of the CDR3 is TGTGCCAGCAGCTACGCAGGGGGCATTGAAAAACTGTTTTTT. This gives the protein CASSYAGGIEKLFF.

The chain employs TRBV28 and TRBJ2-7; 7 positions agree with TRBD1. This CDR3 is 12 amino acids long. J lost 5 bases, V lost 5 bases, and 3 bases had no gene match. Per the germline V gene, CDR1 is MDHEN and CDR2 is SYDVKM. The CDR3 DNA follows: TGTGCCAGCAGTAACAGGGGTGACGAGCAGTACTTC. Its translation: CASSNRGDEQYF.

This sequence joins TRBV6-1 and TRBJ2-2; D gene ambiguous. This CDR3 is built from 16 residues. The ends were cut back, 2 bases at V and 3 bases at J, with 13 bases in the middle. Per germline, CDR1 MNHNS and CDR2 SASEGT. In DNA, the CDR3 is TGTGCCAGCAGTGAATTTAGTGCCGGAGACACCGGGGAGCTGTTTTTT. It encodes CASSEFSAGDTGELFF.

The chain couples TRBV6-6 to TRBJ1-2; 7 bases are a match to TRBD1. CDR3 length: 14 residues. V was pared by 0 bases and J by 8 bases, with 6 bases of the junction left unmatched. CDR1 and CDR2 (germline): MNHNY, SVGAGI (reference sequence). This chain's CDR3 is CASSYSGQRTGYTF. DNA for the CDR3: TGTGCCAGCAGTTACTCGGGACAGAGAACAGGCTACACCTTC.

This clone was detected many times. The chain joins TRBV14 to TRBJ2-5; tentatively, D is TRBD1 (5 bases). Germline CDR1 is SGHDN and CDR2 is FVKESK. CDR3 size: 15 residues. V lost 4 bases, J lost 5 bases, and 17 bases lay in between. The chain's CDR3 is CASSRTSTAWETQYF. The CDR3 DNA follows: TGTGCCAGCAGCCGAACCTCGACAGCCTGGGAGACCCAGTACTTC. Combining the CDR3 with reference TRBV14 and TRBJ2-5 gives the whole variable domain EAGVTQFPSHSVIEKGQTVTLRCDPISGHDNLYWYRRVMGKEIKFLLHFVKESKQDESGMPNNRFLAERTGGTYSTLKVQPAELEDSGVYFCASSRTSTAWETQYFGPGTRLLVL.

Written as DNA, the CDR3 is TGTGCCAGCAGCCCTCAGGAGGCTGGAAACACCATATATTTT. It specifies CASSPQEAGNTIYF. The genes are TRBV7-8 and TRBJ1-3; D is unclear. CDR1 is SGHVS and CDR2 is FQNEAQ in the germline V gene. Trimming stripped 5 bases from V and 2 bases from J, with 10 bases between. The CDR3 is 14 residues long.

V and J are TRBV18 and TRBJ1-2; no clear D gene. V was trimmed by 3 bases and J by 0 bases, leaving 8 bases between them. The germline gives CDR1 KGHSH, CDR2 LQKENI. The CDR3 consists of 14 residues. CDR3 coding DNA: TGTGCCAGCTCACCTGATGCGTCTAACTATGGCTACACCTTC. The encoded protein is CASSPDASNYGYTF.

This sequence joins TRBV6-1 and TRBJ1-2; D gene unclear. The V end was cut by 8 bases, the J end by 5 bases, with 18 bases between. Germline V lookup: CDR1 MNHNS, CDR2 SASEGT. The CDR3 totals 14 residues. The CDR3 protein is CASCYSGSSYGYTF. The DNA for the CDR3 is TGTGCCAGCTGCTACTCAGGCAGCTCTTATGGCTACACCTTC.

The rearrangement links TRBV15 to TRBJ2-7; D unclear. The germline V gene encodes CDR1 LNHNV and CDR2 YYDKDF (reference sequence). This CDR3 region has 14 residues. V was pared by 3 bases and J by 4 bases, with 13 bases between. CDR3 bases: TGTGCCACCAGCAGTCCCCCCGCCGGGTACGAGCAGTACTTC. This codes for CATSSPPAGYEQYF.

The rearrangement uses TRBV4-1 and TRBJ2-7; D not certain. Trimming removed 4 bases from V and 0 bases from J, with 13 bases in between. The CDR3 is 15 amino acids. Germline V gene sequence: CDR1 MGHRA, CDR2 YSYEKL. The DNA of the CDR3 is TGCGCCAGCAGCCTGGAGAACTGGAGCTCCTACGAGCAGTACTTC. This gives the protein CASSLENWSSYEQYF.

This clone was seen only a few times. V usage is TRBV4-1 and J usage is TRBJ2-7; 9 bases fit TRBD2. Germline-derived CDR1 and CDR2 are MGHRA and YSYEKL. CDR3 length: 18 residues. Unmatched junction bases numbered 14, after V lost 5 bases and J lost 0 bases. CDR3 amino acids: CASSRRQGERGVSYEQYF. The DNA of the CDR3 is TGCGCCAGCAGCAGACGACAGGGCGAGCGGGGGGTCTCCTACGAGCAGTACTTC.

The chain employs TRBV4-1 and TRBJ2-7, with D possibly matching TRBD2 (6 bases). The germline V gene has CDR1 MGHRA and CDR2 YSYEKL. The CDR3 runs to 14 residues. Trimming took 4 bases from V and 0 from J, leaving 10 bases between them. The CDR3 DNA reads TGCGCCAGCAGCCGTCCGGGGGTCTCCTACGAGCAGTACTTC. This encodes CASSRPGVSYEQYF.

In its sample, this clone was seen once. The chain joins TRBV4-1 to TRBJ2-7, with a possible D match to TRBD1 (6 bases). The CDR3 loop spans 16 amino acids. Trimming stripped 2 bases from V and 0 bases from J, with 14 bases between. The germline CDR1 and CDR2 sequences are MGHRA and YSYEKL. CDR3 sequence reads: CASSQNLGASSYEQYF. CDR3 nucleotide sequence: TGCGCCAGCAGCCAAAACTTGGGGGCTAGCTCCTACGAGCAGTACTTC.

This clone was observed once. The chain has TRBV5-1 and TRBJ1-4; D possibly corresponds to TRBD1 (6 bases). With 0 bases removed from V and 8 bases from J, the gap between germline ends came to 11 bases. Germline V gene sequence: CDR1 SGHRS, CDR2 YFSETQ. The CDR3 is 14 amino acids. CDR3 in amino acids: CASSLGQGYEKLFF. CDR3 bases: TGCGCCAGCAGCTTGGGTCAGGGGTACGAAAAACTGTTTTTT.

This clone was counted once. J is TRBJ2-7 and V is TRBV18, with TRBD2 identical over 9 bases. CDR1 is KGHSH, CDR2 LQKENI, per germline. V lost 5 bases and J lost 6; bases outside the gene matches: 11. The CDR3 spans 15 residues. CDR3 amino acids: CASSWSGGTLPEQYF. Here the CDR3 DNA reads TGTGCCAGCTCATGGAGCGGGGGGACCTTGCCCGAGCAGTACTTC. The variable domain in full, completed from reference TRBV18 and TRBJ2-7, reads NAGVMQNPRHLVRRRGQEARLRCSPMKGHSHVYWYRQLPEEGLKFMVYLQKENIIDESGMPKERFSAEFPKEGPSILRIQQVVRGDSAAYFCASSWSGGTLPEQYFGPGTRLTVT.

The V and J genes are TRBV5-1 and TRBJ2-7, with 8 bases identical to TRBD1. This CDR3 is 15 amino acids long. Trimming took 4 bases from V and 4 from J; bases not matched to a gene: 10. Germline CDR1 SGHRS, CDR2 YFSETQ. DNA of the CDR3: TGCGCCAGCAGCCGCGATGGACAGGGCGGGTACGAGCAGTACTTC. Residues: CASSRDGQGGYEQYF.

This clone has a single count. This chain links TRBV5-1 with TRBJ1-2, with D unresolved. In germline, CDR1 is SGHRS, CDR2 YFSETQ. Trimming cost V 1 base and J 0 bases, with 4 bases left between them. The CDR3 loop spans 13 amino acids. The CDR3 DNA sequence: TGCGCCAGCAGCTTGCAGTCTAACTATGGCTACACCTTC. This sequence encodes CASSLQSNYGYTF.

This clone was detected only once. V and J are TRBV2 and TRBJ2-2; D gene ambiguous. The CDR3 is 14 residues long. Germline CDR1 and CDR2: SNHLY and FYNNEI. Deletions cut 4 bases from V and 6 bases from J, with 12 bases between. This CDR3 is CASSVTDPSGELFF. The CDR3 DNA is TGTGCCAGCAGTGTAACAGATCCATCCGGGGAGCTGTTTTTT.

The J gene is TRBJ2-5, the V gene TRBV9; 9 bases agree with TRBD1. Germline lookup yields CDR1 SGDLS and CDR2 YYNGEE. Trimming cost V 3 bases and J 4 bases; bases outside gene matches: 4. The CDR3 totals 14 residues. CDR3 in DNA: TGTGCCAGCAGCGCGGGACAGGGTCTAGAGACCCAGTACTTC. Encoded protein: CASSAGQGLETQYF.